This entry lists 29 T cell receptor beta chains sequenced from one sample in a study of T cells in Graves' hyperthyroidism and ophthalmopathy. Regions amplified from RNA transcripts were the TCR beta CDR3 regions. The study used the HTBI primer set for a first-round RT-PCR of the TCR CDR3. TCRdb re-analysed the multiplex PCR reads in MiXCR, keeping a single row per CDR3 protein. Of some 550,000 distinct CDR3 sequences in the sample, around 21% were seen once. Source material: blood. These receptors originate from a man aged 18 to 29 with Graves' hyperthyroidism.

The CDR3 region has the DNA TGTGCCAGCAGCCAGGCCGGGGGGGACCAGCCCCAGCATTTT. Protein: CASSQAGGDQPQHF. The V and J genes are TRBV3-1 and TRBJ1-5; maybe TRBD1 (5 bases). From germline, CDR1 is LGHDT and CDR2 YNNKEL (reference sequence). V was shortened by 3 bases and J by 7 bases, with 13 bases between the two germline ends. The CDR3 is 14 residues long.

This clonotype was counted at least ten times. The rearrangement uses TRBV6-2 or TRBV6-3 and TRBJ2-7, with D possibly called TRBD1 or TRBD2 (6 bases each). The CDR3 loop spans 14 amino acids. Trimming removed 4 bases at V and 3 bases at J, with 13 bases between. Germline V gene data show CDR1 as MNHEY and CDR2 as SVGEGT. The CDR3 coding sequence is TGTGCCAGCAGTTTCCCGGGGGCAATCTACGAGCAGTACTTC. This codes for CASSFPGAIYEQYF.

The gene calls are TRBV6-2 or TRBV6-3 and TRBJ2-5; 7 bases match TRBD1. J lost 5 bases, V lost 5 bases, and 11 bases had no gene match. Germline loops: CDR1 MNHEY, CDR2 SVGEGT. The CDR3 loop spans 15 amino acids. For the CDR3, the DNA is TGTGCCAGCAGTCGACAGGGATGGACCGGGGAGACCCAGTACTTC. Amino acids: CASSRQGWTGETQYF.

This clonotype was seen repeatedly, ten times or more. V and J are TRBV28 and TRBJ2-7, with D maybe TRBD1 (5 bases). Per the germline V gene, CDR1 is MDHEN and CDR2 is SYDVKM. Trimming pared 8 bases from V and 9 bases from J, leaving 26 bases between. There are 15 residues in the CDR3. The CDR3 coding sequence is TGTGCCAGCGGCCAGACCGGATCAGGGTTGATTGCGCAGTACTTC. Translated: CASGQTGSGLIAQYF.

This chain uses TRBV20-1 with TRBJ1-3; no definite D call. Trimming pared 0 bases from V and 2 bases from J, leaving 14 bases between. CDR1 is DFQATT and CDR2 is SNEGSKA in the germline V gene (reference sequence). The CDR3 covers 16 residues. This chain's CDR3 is CSARDPGEGPGNTIYF. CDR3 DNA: TGCAGTGCTAGAGATCCAGGCGAGGGTCCTGGAAACACCATATATTTT.

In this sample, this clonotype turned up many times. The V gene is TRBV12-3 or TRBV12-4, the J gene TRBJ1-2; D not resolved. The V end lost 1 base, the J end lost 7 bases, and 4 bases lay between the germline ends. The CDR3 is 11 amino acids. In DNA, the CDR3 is TGTGCCAGCAGTTTAGGAATTGGCTACACCTTC. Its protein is CASSLGIGYTF.

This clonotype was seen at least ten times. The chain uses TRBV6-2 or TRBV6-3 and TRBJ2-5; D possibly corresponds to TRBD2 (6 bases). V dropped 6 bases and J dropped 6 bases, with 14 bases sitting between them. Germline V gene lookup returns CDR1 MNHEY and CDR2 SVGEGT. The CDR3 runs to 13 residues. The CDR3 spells CASSRDSRQTQYF. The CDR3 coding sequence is TGTGCCAGCAGCCGGGACTCCAGGCAGACCCAGTACTTC.

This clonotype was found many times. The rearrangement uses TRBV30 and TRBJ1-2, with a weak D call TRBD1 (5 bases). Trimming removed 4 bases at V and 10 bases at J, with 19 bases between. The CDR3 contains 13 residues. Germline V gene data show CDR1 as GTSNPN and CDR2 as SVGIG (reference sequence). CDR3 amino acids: CAWTLTRAGTYTF. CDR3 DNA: TGTGCCTGGACTCTTACCCGGGCCGGGACCTACACCTTC.

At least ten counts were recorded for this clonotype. For the CDR3, the DNA is TGTGCCAGCAGCTTAGCGGGGACATACTATGGCTACACCTTC. Amino acid sequence: CASSLAGTYYGYTF. V usage is TRBV13 and J usage is TRBJ1-2, with D perhaps TRBD1 (6 bases). Looked up from germline, CDR1 is PRHDT and CDR2 is FYEKMQ (reference sequence). Trimming left V 1 base short and J 3 bases short, with 9 bases between. The CDR3 runs to 14 residues. The full variable domain, with the rest looked up from reference TRBV13 and TRBJ1-2, is AAGVIQSPRHLIKEKRETATLKCYPIPRHDTVYWYQQGPGQDPQFLISFYEKMQSDKGSIPDRFSAQQFSDYHSELNMSSLELGDSALYFCASSLAGTYYGYTFGSGTRLTVV.

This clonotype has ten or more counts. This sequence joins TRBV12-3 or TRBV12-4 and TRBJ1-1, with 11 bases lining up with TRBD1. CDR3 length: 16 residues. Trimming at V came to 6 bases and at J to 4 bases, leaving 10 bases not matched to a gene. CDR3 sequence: CASSLWTGGFGTEAFF. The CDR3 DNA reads TGTGCCAGCAGCCTGTGGACAGGGGGCTTCGGCACTGAAGCTTTCTTT.

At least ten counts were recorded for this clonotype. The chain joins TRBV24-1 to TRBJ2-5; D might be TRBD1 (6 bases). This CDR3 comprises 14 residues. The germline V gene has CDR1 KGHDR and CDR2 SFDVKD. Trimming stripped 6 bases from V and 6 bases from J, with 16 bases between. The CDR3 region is CATSPGTIGKTQYF. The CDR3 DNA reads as TGTGCCACCAGTCCTGGGACAATCGGGAAGACCCAGTACTTC.

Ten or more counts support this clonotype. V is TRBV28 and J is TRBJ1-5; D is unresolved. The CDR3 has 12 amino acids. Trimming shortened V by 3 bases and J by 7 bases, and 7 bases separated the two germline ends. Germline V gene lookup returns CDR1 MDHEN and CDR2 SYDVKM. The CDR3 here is CASSFFNQPQHF. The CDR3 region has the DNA TGTGCCAGCAGTTTTTTTAACCAGCCCCAGCATTTT.

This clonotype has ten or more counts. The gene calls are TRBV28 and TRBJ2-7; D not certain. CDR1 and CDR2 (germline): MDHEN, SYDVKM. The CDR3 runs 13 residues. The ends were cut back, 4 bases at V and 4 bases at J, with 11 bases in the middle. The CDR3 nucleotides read TGTGCCAGCAGTTCCTCAACCCCTTACGAGCAGTACTTC. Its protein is CASSSSTPYEQYF. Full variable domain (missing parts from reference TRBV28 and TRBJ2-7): DVKVTQSSRYLVKRTGEKVFLECVQDMDHENMFWYRQDPGLGLRLIYFSYDVKMKEKGDIPEGYSVSREKKERFSLILESASTNQTSMYLCASSSSTPYEQYFGPGTRLTVT.

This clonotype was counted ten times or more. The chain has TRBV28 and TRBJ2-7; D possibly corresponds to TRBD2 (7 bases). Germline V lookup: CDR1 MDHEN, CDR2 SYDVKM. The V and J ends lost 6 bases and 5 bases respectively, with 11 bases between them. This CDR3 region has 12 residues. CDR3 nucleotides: TGTGCCAGCAGGGGGGGGCTTAACGAGCAGTACTTC. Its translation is CASRGGLNEQYF.

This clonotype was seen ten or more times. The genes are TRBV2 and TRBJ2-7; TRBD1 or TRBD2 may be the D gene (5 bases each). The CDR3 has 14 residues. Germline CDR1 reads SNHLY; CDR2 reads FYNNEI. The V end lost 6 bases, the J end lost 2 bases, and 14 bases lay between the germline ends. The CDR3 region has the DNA TGTGCCAGCAGCCGGGCCATGGGGGCCTACGAGCAGTACTTC. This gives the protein CASSRAMGAYEQYF.

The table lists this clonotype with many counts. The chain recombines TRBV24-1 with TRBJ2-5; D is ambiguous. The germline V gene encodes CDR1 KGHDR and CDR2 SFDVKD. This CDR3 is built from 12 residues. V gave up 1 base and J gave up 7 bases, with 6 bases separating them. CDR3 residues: CATSDFSGTQYF. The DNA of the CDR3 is TGTGCCACCAGTGATTTTTCCGGGACCCAGTACTTC.

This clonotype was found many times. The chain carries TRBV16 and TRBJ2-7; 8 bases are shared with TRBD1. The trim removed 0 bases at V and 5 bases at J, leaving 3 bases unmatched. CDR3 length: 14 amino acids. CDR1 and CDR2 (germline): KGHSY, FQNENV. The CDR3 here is CASSQSNRGNEQYF. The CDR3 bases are TGTGCCAGCAGCCAATCTAACAGGGGGAACGAGCAGTACTTC.

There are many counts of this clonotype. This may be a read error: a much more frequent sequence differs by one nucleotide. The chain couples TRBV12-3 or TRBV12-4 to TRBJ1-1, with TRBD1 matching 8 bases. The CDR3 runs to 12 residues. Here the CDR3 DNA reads TGTGCCGGCAGTAAGGACAGGGCTGAAGCTTTCTTT. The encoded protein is CAGSKDRAEAFF.

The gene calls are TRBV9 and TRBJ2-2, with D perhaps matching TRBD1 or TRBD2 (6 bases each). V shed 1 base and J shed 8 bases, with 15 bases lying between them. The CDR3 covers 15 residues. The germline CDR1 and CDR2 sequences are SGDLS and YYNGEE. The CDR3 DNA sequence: TGTGCCAGCAGCGTAAACCGGGGGCCTATGGGGGAGCTGTTTTTT. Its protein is CASSVNRGPMGELFF.

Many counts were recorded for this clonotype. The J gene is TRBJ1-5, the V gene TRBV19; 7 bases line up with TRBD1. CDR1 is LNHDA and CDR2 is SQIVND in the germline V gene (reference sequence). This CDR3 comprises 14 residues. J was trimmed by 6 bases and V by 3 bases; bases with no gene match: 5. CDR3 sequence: CASSIAQGGQPQHF. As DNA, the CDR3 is TGTGCCAGTAGTATTGCTCAGGGGGGTCAGCCCCAGCATTTT.

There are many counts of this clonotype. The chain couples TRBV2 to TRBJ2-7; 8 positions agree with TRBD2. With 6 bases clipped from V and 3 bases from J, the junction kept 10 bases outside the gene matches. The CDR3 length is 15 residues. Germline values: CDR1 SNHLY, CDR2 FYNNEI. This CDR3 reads CASSEGAGENYEQYF. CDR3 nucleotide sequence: TGTGCCAGCAGCGAGGGAGCGGGGGAGAACTACGAGCAGTACTTC. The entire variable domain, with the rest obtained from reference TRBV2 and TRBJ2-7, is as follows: EPEVTQTPSHQVTQMGQEVILRCVPISNHLYFYWYRQILGQKVEFLVSFYNNEISEKSEIFDDQFSVERPDGSNFTLKIRSTKLEDSAMYFCASSEGAGENYEQYFGPGTRLTVT.

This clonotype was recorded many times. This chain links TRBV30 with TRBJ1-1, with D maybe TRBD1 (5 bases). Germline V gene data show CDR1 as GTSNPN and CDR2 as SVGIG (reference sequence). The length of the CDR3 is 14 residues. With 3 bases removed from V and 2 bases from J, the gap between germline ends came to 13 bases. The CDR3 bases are TGTGCCTGGAGCCATGGGAGGGGAAACACTGAAGCTTTCTTT. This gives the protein CAWSHGRGNTEAFF.

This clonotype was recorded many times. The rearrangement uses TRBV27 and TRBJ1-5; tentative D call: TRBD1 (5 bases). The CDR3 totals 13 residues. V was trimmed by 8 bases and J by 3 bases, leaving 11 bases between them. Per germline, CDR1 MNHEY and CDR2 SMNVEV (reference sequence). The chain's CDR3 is CASRDGLNQPQHF. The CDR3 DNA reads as TGTGCCAGCCGGGACGGCCTCAATCAGCCCCAGCATTTT.

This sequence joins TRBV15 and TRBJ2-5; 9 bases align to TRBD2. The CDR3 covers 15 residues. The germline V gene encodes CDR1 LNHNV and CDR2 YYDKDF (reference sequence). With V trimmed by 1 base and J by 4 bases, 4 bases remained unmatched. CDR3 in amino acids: CATSRGGRGRETQYF. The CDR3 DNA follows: TGTGCCACCAGCAGAGGCGGGAGGGGTCGAGAGACCCAGTACTTC.

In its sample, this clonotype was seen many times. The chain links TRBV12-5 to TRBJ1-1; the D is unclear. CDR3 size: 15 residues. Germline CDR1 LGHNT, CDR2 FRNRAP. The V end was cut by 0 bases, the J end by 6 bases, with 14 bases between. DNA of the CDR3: TGTGCTAGTGGTTTGGTACCCGGGATGGTGGCTGAAGCTTTCTTT. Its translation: CASGLVPGMVAEAFF. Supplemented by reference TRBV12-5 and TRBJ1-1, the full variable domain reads DARVTQTPRHKVTEMGQEVTMRCQPILGHNTVFWYRQTMMQGLELLAYFRNRAPLDDSGMPKDRFSAEMPDATLATLKIQPSEPRDSAVYFCASGLVPGMVAEAFFGQGTRLTVV.

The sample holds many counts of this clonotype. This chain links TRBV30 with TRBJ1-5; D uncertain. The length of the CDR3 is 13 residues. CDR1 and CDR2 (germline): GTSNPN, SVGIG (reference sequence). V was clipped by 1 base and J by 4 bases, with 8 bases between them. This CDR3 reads CAWSGGVNQPQHF. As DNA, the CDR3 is TGTGCCTGGAGTGGGGGTGTGAATCAGCCCCAGCATTTT.

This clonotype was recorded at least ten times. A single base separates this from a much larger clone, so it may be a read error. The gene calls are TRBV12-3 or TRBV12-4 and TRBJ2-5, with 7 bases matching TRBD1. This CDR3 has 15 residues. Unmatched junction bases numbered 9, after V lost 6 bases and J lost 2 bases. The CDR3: CASSSAGRGQETQYF. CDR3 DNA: TGTGCCAGCAGCTCGGCGGGCAGGGGGCAAGAGACCCAGTACTTC.

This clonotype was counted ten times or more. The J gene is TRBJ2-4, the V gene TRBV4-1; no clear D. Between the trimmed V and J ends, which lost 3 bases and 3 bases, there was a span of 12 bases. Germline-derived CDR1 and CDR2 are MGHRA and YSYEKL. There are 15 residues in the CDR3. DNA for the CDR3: TGCGCCAGCAGCCACCTTCTGGCCAGCAAAAACATTCAGTACTTC. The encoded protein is CASSHLLASKNIQYF.

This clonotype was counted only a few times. Here the CDR3 reads CASSFLTTEAFF. As DNA, the CDR3 is TGTGCCAGCAGCTTTCTGACCACTGAAGCTTTCTTT. The chain combines TRBV5-4 with TRBJ1-1, with unresolved D. CDR1 is SGHNT and CDR2 is YYREEE in the germline V gene (reference sequence). This CDR3 spans 12 amino acids. The germline V and J ends were trimmed by 2 bases and 4 bases, with 6 bases remaining between them.